Listed below are T cell receptor beta chains from one sample, sequenced in a study of cytomegalovirus exposure and HLA in healthy donors. The protocol was immunoSEQ multiplex PCR, while the TCRdb copy is restricted to in-frame clones and leaves out a portion. The sample gives fewer than 250,000 clones, around four fifths of which show up once; about a tenth is in the top ten. Sequences were obtained from PBMCs. These receptors were collected from a woman aged 50 to 60 in good health and CMV-seropositive. CDR3s include the opening cysteine and the closing phenylalanine or tryptophan. D genes are given only for firm matches. Clone sizes are given selectively: once, few, many, or a class where the clone is expanded.

TRBV4-1	once	TRBD2	TRBJ2-7	TGCGCCAGCAGCCAAGATACTAGCGGGGGCAGATACGAGCAGTACTTC	CASSQDTSGGRYEQYF
TRBV5-1	-	-	TRBJ2-3	TGCGCCAGCAGCCTCCTGGGTAGCATAGGAGGCACAGATACGCAGTATTTT	CASSLLGSIGGTDTQYF
TRBV6-5	-	-	TRBJ2-6	TGTGCCAGCAGTTATCACTCGTCCGGGGCCAACGTCCTGACTTTC	CASSYHSSGANVLTF
TRBV6-1	-	TRBD1	TRBJ1-6	TGTGCCAGCAGTGGACAGGGTTGGAATTCACCCCTCCACTTT	CASSGQGWNSPLHF
TRBV27	-	-	TRBJ2-3	TGTGCCAGCAGTTTAGGCAGGAACGGCACAGATACGCAGTATTTT	CASSLGRNGTDTQYF
TRBV6-5	few	-	TRBJ1-1	TGTGCCAGCAGGTCGGCGGGTAACACTGAAGCTTTCTTT	CASRSAGNTEAFF
TRBV9	-	TRBD1	TRBJ1-1	TGTGCCAGCAGCTCATGGACAGGGCTGACGTTGGCTGAAGCTTTCTTT	CASSSWTGLTLAEAFF
TRBV27	-	TRBD1	TRBJ2-2	TGTGCCAGCAGTTCCTCGGGACAGCTGAACACCGGGGAGCTGTTTTTT	CASSSSGQLNTGELFF
TRBV18	-	-	TRBJ2-7	TGTGCCAGCTCACCACTCGAAACCAGCCGTGGAGGAGGCGAGCAGTACTTC	CASSPLETSRGGGEQYF
TRBV5-5	once	-	TRBJ2-3	TGTGCCAGCAGCTTGGCCCAGGCCTCAGATACGCAGTATTTT	CASSLAQASDTQYF
TRBV27	-	TRBD2	TRBJ2-1	TGTGCCAGCAGTTTCGGACTAGGCTTTTCCTACAATGAGCAGTTCTTC	CASSFGLGFSYNEQFF
TRBV11-2	once	TRBD1	TRBJ1-6	TGTGCCAGCAGCTTAGTAGGGGGCCTCGATTCACCCCTCCACTTT	CASSLVGGLDSPLHF
TRBV28	-	TRBD1	TRBJ1-2	TGTGCCAGCAGTTTAAGTACAGGGGATCATGGCTACACCTTC	CASSLSTGDHGYTF
TRBV7-9	-	TRBD2	TRBJ2-5	TGTGCCAGCAGCTTAGGACTAGCCCAAGAGACCCAGTACTTC	CASSLGLAQETQYF
TRBV11-2	-	-	TRBJ1-1	TGTGCCAGCAGCCAGAGGGTGATGGGGGGGATCAACACTGAAGCTTTCTTT	CASSQRVMGGINTEAFF
TRBV27	-	-	TRBJ1-5	TGTGCCAGCAGTTTGACATGGGTTGGCAATCAGCCCCAGCATTTT	CASSLTWVGNQPQHF
TRBV5-4	-	TRBD1	TRBJ1-2	TGTGCCAGCAGCGGGGGACAGGTGGAAGGCTACACCTTC	CASSGGQVEGYTF
TRBV25-1	-	-	TRBJ2-3	TGTGCCAGCAGTGGACCGGCGCAGACTAGCACAGATACGCAGTATTTT	CASSGPAQTSTDTQYF
TRBV6-6	-	TRBD1	TRBJ2-7	TGTGCCAGCAGTTACCGGGGACAGGGGTTAAGGAACGAGCAGTACTTC	CASSYRGQGLRNEQYF
TRBV11-2	-	TRBD1	TRBJ1-2	TGTGCCAGCAGCAGGACAGGTAGACGTGGCTACACCTTC	CASSRTGRRGYTF
TRBV5-1	-	TRBD1	TRBJ2-2	TGCGCCAGCAGCTTGGAAACTACAGGGGAAGGGGAGCTGTTTTTT	CASSLETTGEGELFF
TRBV5-1	-	TRBD1	TRBJ2-7	TGCGCCAGCAGCGGGACGGACAGGTCCTACGAGCAGTACTTC	CASSGTDRSYEQYF
TRBV5-1	-	TRBD1	TRBJ2-7	TGCGCCAGCTCTTACCGACAGGGGGTAGGCGAGCAGTACTTC	CASSYRQGVGEQYF
TRBV29-1	once	-	TRBJ2-2	TGCAGCGTTGAGAGGACAAACACCGGGGAGCTGTTTTTT	CSVERTNTGELFF
TRBV7-9	-	TRBD1	TRBJ1-2	TGTGCCAGCAGTCGGACAGGTGACACGGGCACCTTC	CASSRTGDTGTF
TRBV10-3	-	-	TRBJ1-1	TGTGCCATCAGTGAGTCTCCGGGTGCGAACACTGAAGCTTTCTTT	CAISESPGANTEAFF
TRBV4-1	-	TRBD1	TRBJ1-3	TGCGCCAGCAGCCACCCGACAGGGGGCGGGGGAAACACCATATATTTT	CASSHPTGGGGNTIYF
TRBV7-3	-	-	TRBJ2-1	TGTGCCAGCAGCTTAATGAGTGCGGGGGCCAGGGATGAGCAGTTCTTC	CASSLMSAGARDEQFF
TRBV9	-	-	TRBJ1-1	TGTGCCAGCAGCCCCCCTCGAGGGTCCCGCGGCACTGAAGCTTTCTTT	CASSPPRGSRGTEAFF
TRBV28	-	TRBD1	TRBJ2-1	TGTGCCAGCAGTGGGGAGGGACAGGGCTACAATGAGCAGTTCTTC	CASSGEGQGYNEQFF
TRBV4-1	-	TRBD1	TRBJ1-4	TGCGCCAGCAGCCAACCGGGACAGAAAAATGAAAAACTGTTTTTT	CASSQPGQKNEKLFF
TRBV30	-	TRBD1	TRBJ2-5	TGTGCCTGGACAAGCGCAGGGGGCCAAGAGACCCAGTACTTC	CAWTSAGGQETQYF
TRBV5-1	once	-	TRBJ2-3	TGCGCCAGCAGCCGCTGGACAGTCTCTGGCACAGATACGCAGTATTTT	CASSRWTVSGTDTQYF
TRBV19	-	TRBD1	TRBJ1-2	TGTGCCAGTACCGCGGACAGGTTGAAGTATGGCTACACCTTC	CASTADRLKYGYTF
TRBV11-2	-	TRBD2	TRBJ2-5	TGTGCCAGCAGCTTAGCCGGGACTAGAGAAGAGACCCAGTACTTC	CASSLAGTREETQYF
TRBV5-4	-	-	TRBJ1-2	TGTGCCAGCAGCTTGGGGGACAATTTCTATGGCTACACCTTC	CASSLGDNFYGYTF
TRBV4-1	-	-	TRBJ1-5	TGCGCCAGCAGCCAAGAAGGTTACAGACGCAATCAGCCCCAGCATTTT	CASSQEGYRRNQPQHF
TRBV18	-	TRBD2	TRBJ2-3	TGTGCCAGCTCACGACTAGCTCAGCGGGCCACAGATACGCAGTATTTT	CASSRLAQRATDTQYF
TRBV4-1	-	-	TRBJ2-2	TGCGCCAGCAGCCAATATTGGTTAGCGGAGACCGGGGAGCTGTTTTTT	CASSQYWLAETGELFF
TRBV6-1	-	TRBD1	TRBJ1-1	TGTGCCAGCAGTGGTACAGGGGGCTGGGTAGCTTTCTTT	CASSGTGGWVAFF
TRBV5-1	-	TRBD1	TRBJ1-1	TGCGCCAGCAGCCAACTGACAGGGTCCCGCGAAGCTTTCTTT	CASSQLTGSREAFF
TRBV19	once	TRBD2	TRBJ2-2	TGTGCCAGTAGTAGCCCCCTGGGACTAGCGTTAGTCACCGGGGAGCTGTTTTTT	CASSSPLGLALVTGELFF
TRBV5-1	-	TRBD1	TRBJ1-1	TGCGCCAGCAGCCTCGAGGTCCGGGACAGGGGGCTAGTGACTGAAGCTTTCTTT	CASSLEVRDRGLVTEAFF
TRBV23-1	-	TRBD1	TRBJ1-3	TGCGCCAGCAGCGATACAGGGGTACGTGGAAACACCATATATTTT	CASSDTGVRGNTIYF
TRBV30	-	-	TRBJ1-3	TGTGCCTGGAGTGTAATAGTTGGAAACACCATATATTTT	CAWSVIVGNTIYF
TRBV28	-	-	TRBJ1-2	TGTGCCAGCACCAGAATTAACTATGGCTACACCTTC	CASTRINYGYTF
TRBV9	-	-	TRBJ1-3	TGTGCCAGCAGCGTAGTGGGAGCTGGAAACACCATATATTTT	CASSVVGAGNTIYF
TRBV4-3	many	-	TRBJ2-3	TGCGCCAGCAGCCAAGAAGAAACGGGGGACGGGAGCACAGATACGCAGTATTTT	CASSQEETGDGSTDTQYF
TRBV14	-	-	TRBJ1-4	TGTGCCAGCAGCCAAGTAAGGGGACTGTATGAAAAACTGTTTTTT	CASSQVRGLYEKLFF
TRBV2	-	-	TRBJ2-7	TGTGCCAGCATCCGGGGGATCTACGAGCAGTACTTC	CASIRGIYEQYF
TRBV4-1	-	TRBD1	TRBJ1-2	TGCGCCAGCAGCCAATCCGACAGGGGTGCTGATGGCTACACCTTC	CASSQSDRGADGYTF
TRBV7-8	-	TRBD1	TRBJ1-5	TGTGCCAGCAGCTTGGGCGGACAGGGGAAAGCAGGTAATCAGCCCCAGCATTTT	CASSLGGQGKAGNQPQHF
TRBV15	-	TRBD1	TRBJ1-6	TGTGCCACCTCGTTCGGGACAGACCACTCACCCCTCCACTTT	CATSFGTDHSPLHF
TRBV2	-	-	TRBJ1-5	TGTGCCAGCAGTGAAGGCAGGGGAAACAATCAGCCCCAGCATTTT	CASSEGRGNNQPQHF
TRBV30	-	-	TRBJ2-7	TGTGCCTGGAGTGGCGAGGTCTACGAGCAGTACTTC	CAWSGEVYEQYF
TRBV30	-	-	TRBJ2-5	TGTGCCTGGAGTGGTGGGGCAGAGACCCAGTACTTC	CAWSGGAETQYF
TRBV5-1	-	TRBD2	TRBJ2-5	TGCGCCAGCAGCTCTGGTGCGGGGGGGCTCGAGACCCAGTACTTC	CASSSGAGGLETQYF
TRBV15	-	-	TRBJ2-7	TGTGCCACCAGCAGGGACACCGCCTACGAGCAGTACTTC	CATSRDTAYEQYF
TRBV9	-	-	TRBJ2-7	TGTGCCAGCAGCGTAGGGGGTAGCGACTCCTACGAGCAGTACTTC	CASSVGGSDSYEQYF
TRBV30	-	TRBD1	TRBJ1-6	TGTGCCTGGGTACAGGGGGTAGGATCACCCCTCCACTTT	CAWVQGVGSPLHF